This passage covers 6 T cell receptor beta chains from one sample sequenced in a study of molecular identifiers for immune sequencing clone quantification. TCRdb re-derived calls from the PCR reads in MiXCR, one entry per CDR3 protein. There are over 550,000 distinct CDR3 sequences in the sample; roughly 27% occur only once, and about 0.84% lies in the top ten. Sequenced sample: naive CD8+ T cells from blood, with Jurkat cell RNA spiked in. Subset denoted: FACS-sorted CD8+CD4-CCR7+CD45RA+ naive T cells. The receptor source for this set is a human donor in good health. Some libraries in this study had Jurkat cell RNA spiked in.

This clonotype has a handful of counts. J is TRBJ1-6 and V is TRBV19; D gene unclear. Trimming cost V 4 bases and J 0 bases, with 10 bases left between them. The CDR3 spans 16 residues. Germline loops: CDR1 LNHDA, CDR2 SQIVND (reference sequence). This CDR3 reads CASSTNYVSYNSPLHF. CDR3 in DNA: TGTGCCAGTAGTACCAACTATGTCTCCTATAATTCACCCCTCCACTTT.

V usage is TRBV12-2 and J usage is TRBJ2-3; the table gives TRBD2 as D, unverified against the DNA. TRBV12-2 is a listed pseudogene. CDR3 length: 21 amino acids. Here the CDR3 DNA reads TGTGCAAGTCGCTTAGTTCCGGGACTAGTCCCCCAGTTGGGAATGGCAGATACGCAGTATTTT. It specifies CASRLVPGLVPQLGMADTQYF.

Ten or more counts support this clonotype. The chain is built from TRBV5-1 and TRBJ1-6; D possibly corresponds to TRBD1 (6 bases). CDR3 length equals 15 residues. CDR1 SGHRS and CDR2 YFSETQ come from the germline V gene. The V gene lost 0 bases and the J gene lost 8 bases, with 12 bases spanning the gap. The DNA of the CDR3 is TGCGCCAGCAGCTTGGCAGGGGCCCAACATTCACCCCTCCACTTT. It translates to CASSLAGAQHSPLHF.

In its sample, this clonotype was seen many times. The rearrangement uses TRBV5-6 and TRBJ1-1, with no clear D. The V end lost 0 bases, the J end lost 1 base, and 7 bases lay between the germline ends. Germline values: CDR1 SGHDT, CDR2 YYEEEE. CDR3 length: 14 residues. The CDR3 sequence is CASSLELRNTEAFF. The CDR3 DNA sequence: TGTGCCAGCAGCTTGGAGCTCAGGAACACTGAAGCTTTCTTT.

CDR3 residues: CASSLSPGPYNEQFF. CDR3 nucleotide sequence: TGTGCCAGCAGTTTATCCCCGGGGCCCTACAATGAGCAGTTCTTC. This chain uses TRBV27 with TRBJ2-1; D may be TRBD1 or TRBD2 (5 bases each). Trimming stripped 0 bases from V and 2 bases from J, with 8 bases between. Germline V CDR1 and CDR2: MNHEY, SMNVEV (reference sequence). There are 15 residues in the CDR3.

The chain links TRBV5-6 to TRBJ1-4; D is unresolved. The CDR3 length is 16 residues. Trimming left V 1 base short and J 0 bases short, with 10 bases between. CDR1 is SGHDT, CDR2 YYEEEE, per germline. The CDR3 nucleotides are TGTGCCAGCAGCTTGAAAAAGGGCACAACTAATGAAAAACTGTTTTTT. It translates to CASSLKKGTTNEKLFF. The variable domain in full, with the rest retrieved from reference TRBV5-6 and TRBJ1-4, is DAGVTQSPTHLIKTRGQQVTLRCSPKSGHDTVSWYQQALGQGPQFIFQYYEEEERQRGNFPDRFSGHQFPNYSSELNVNALLLGDSALYLCASSLKKGTTNEKLFFGSGTQLSVL.